Below are 24 T cell receptor beta chains sequenced from a single sample in a study of T cells in Graves' hyperthyroidism and ophthalmopathy. Regions amplified from RNA transcripts were the TCR beta CDR3 regions. First-round RT-PCR with HTBI primers amplified the TCR CDR3 region. Each CDR3 protein gets one entry after TCRdb re-called the multiplex PCR reads with MiXCR. The sample includes approximately 400,000 distinct CDR3 sequences, around 13% of them seen just once. The sample was blood. Receptors originate from a woman aged 55-75 years with Graves' hyperthyroidism.

Ten or more counts support this clonotype. The gene calls are TRBV20-1 and TRBJ2-1, with 8 bases identical to TRBD2. There are 16 residues in the CDR3. Germline CDR1 is DFQATT and CDR2 is SNEGSKA (reference sequence). J lost 3 bases, V lost 6 bases, and 13 bases had no gene match. The CDR3 loop reads CSARAGWGLDYNEQFF. In nucleotides, the CDR3 is TGCAGTGCCCGAGCGGGGTGGGGACTAGACTACAATGAGCAGTTCTTC.

V and J are TRBV10-3 and TRBJ2-5; 9 bases map to TRBD1. Germline CDR1 ENHRY, CDR2 SYGVKD. CDR3 size: 16 residues. Trimming took 4 bases from V and 6 from J; bases not matched to a gene: 12. CDR3 loop: CAISGSGTGREKTQYF. Here the CDR3 DNA reads TGTGCCATCAGTGGGTCCGGGACAGGGAGGGAGAAGACCCAGTACTTC.

The table lists this clonotype with many counts. The genes are TRBV11-2 and TRBJ1-1, with 7 bases matching TRBD1. V lost 3 bases, J lost 5 bases, and 6 bases stayed unmatched. CDR3 length equals 14 residues. Germline CDR1 SGHAT, CDR2 FQNNGV. The CDR3 DNA reads TGTGCCAGCAGCTTTGGAGGGGGCGCAACTGAAGCTTTCTTT. Translating gives CASSFGGGATEAFF.

This clonotype showed up many times. The DNA for the CDR3 is TGTGCCAGCAGCTTAGTGAGCTATGGCTACACCTTC. It translates to CASSLVSYGYTF. The V gene is TRBV11-2, the J gene TRBJ1-2; D is unclear. The CDR3 contains 12 residues. From germline, CDR1 is SGHAT and CDR2 FQNNGV. Trimming pared 1 base from V and 4 bases from J, leaving 4 bases between.

This clonotype was observed many times. This CDR3 is CAISAPGLTYEQYF. The CDR3 DNA sequence: TGTGCCATCAGTGCGCCGGGACTGACCTACGAGCAGTACTTC. The rearrangement links TRBV10-3 to TRBJ2-7; D might be TRBD2 (6 bases). Germline assignment: CDR1 ENHRY and CDR2 SYGVKD. With 4 bases removed from V and 2 bases from J, the gap between germline ends came to 12 bases. The CDR3 spans 14 residues.

This clonotype showed up just a few times. The chain carries TRBV28 and TRBJ2-5, with D possibly called TRBD1 or TRBD2 (5 bases each). The CDR3 runs 13 residues. The V gene lost 5 bases and the J gene lost 13 bases, with 20 bases spanning the gap. CDR1 MDHEN and CDR2 SYDVKM come from the germline V gene. CDR3 nucleotide sequence: TGTGCCAGCAGTCAGCCGTCGAGGGACCCTGGGTACTTC. Translation gives CASSQPSRDPGYF. The full variable domain, rest sourced from reference TRBV28 and TRBJ2-5, is DVKVTQSSRYLVKRTGEKVFLECVQDMDHENMFWYRQDPGLGLRLIYFSYDVKMKEKGDIPEGYSVSREKKERFSLILESASTNQTSMYLCASSQPSRDPGYFGPGTRLLVL.

This clonotype was seen ten or more times. The genes are TRBV9 and TRBJ2-1; 7 nucleotides align to TRBD2. The CDR3 contains 15 residues. J gave up 0 bases and V 3 bases, and 3 bases lay outside the gene matches. Germline lookup yields CDR1 SGDLS and CDR2 YYNGEE. CDR3 bases: TGTGCCAGCAGCGCCGCGGGAGTCTCCTACAATGAGCAGTTCTTC. This codes for CASSAAGVSYNEQFF.

The J gene is TRBJ2-7, the V gene TRBV7-9; no clear D gene. Trimming stripped 2 bases from V and 1 base from J, with 6 bases between. The CDR3 is 13 amino acids. Germline V lookup: CDR1 SEHNR, CDR2 FQNEAQ (reference sequence). As DNA, the CDR3 is TGTGCCAGCAGCTTAATGGGGTCCTACGAGCAGTACTTC. Translated, it gives CASSLMGSYEQYF. Filled out from reference TRBV7-9 and TRBJ2-7, the complete variable domain reads DTGVSQNPRHKITKRGQNVTFRCDPISEHNRLYWYRQTLGQGPEFLTYFQNEAQLEKSRLLSDRFSAERPKGSFSTLEIQRTEQGDSAMYLCASSLMGSYEQYFGPGTRLTVT.

This clonotype appeared many times. The gene calls are TRBV6-5 and TRBJ1-5, with D maybe TRBD1 (5 bases). The CDR3 sequence is 16 residues long. V lost 0 bases to trimming and J lost 1 base, with 10 bases between them. Germline V lookup: CDR1 MNHEY, CDR2 SVGAGI. CDR3 sequence: CASSYSEQGSNQPQHF. CDR3 DNA sequence: TGTGCCAGCAGTTACTCGGAGCAGGGAAGCAATCAGCCCCAGCATTTT.

This clonotype was found many times. The chain joins TRBV6-1 to TRBJ2-2, with 8 bases lining up with TRBD1. The V segment lost 1 base and the J segment 4 bases; nucleotides outside the gene matches: 14. Germline-derived CDR1 and CDR2 are MNHNS and SASEGT. This CDR3 contains 19 residues. The CDR3 DNA reads as TGTGCCAGCAGTGAAGGTCCTAACTCGACAGGGGATGGCACCGGGGAGCTGTTTTTT. Its translation: CASSEGPNSTGDGTGELFF.

Regarding this clonotype: Given a much more abundant clone one base away, this may be a read error. The chain recombines TRBV6-1 with TRBJ1-2; 9 bases align to TRBD1. J gave up 8 bases and V 4 bases, and 11 bases lay outside the gene matches. The CDR3 runs 15 residues. The germline V gene encodes CDR1 MNHNS and CDR2 SASEGT. DNA for the CDR3: TGTGCCAGCAGTGGCGGGACAGGGACCTCTGGGGGCTACACCTTC. Translated: CASSGGTGTSGGYTF.

The V gene is TRBV11-2, the J gene TRBJ2-3; D is ambiguous. This CDR3 is built from 15 residues. Germline loops: CDR1 SGHAT, CDR2 FQNNGV. V was shortened by 2 bases and J by 5 bases, with 14 bases between the two germline ends. CDR3 DNA sequence: TGTGCCAGCAGCTTAACGCCGACCTGGGGAGATACGCAGTATTTT. It yields the protein CASSLTPTWGDTQYF.

This clonotype was found many times. The chain recombines TRBV28 with TRBJ2-3; weak D call: TRBD1 (6 bases). The CDR3 consists of 14 residues. V was cut by 4 bases and J by 1 base, with 9 bases left in between. CDR1 and CDR2 from the germline V gene are MDHEN and SYDVKM. DNA for the CDR3: TGTGCCAGCAGTTGGTGGGGGCGCACAGATACGCAGTATTTT. Translation: CASSWWGRTDTQYF.

This clonotype was counted a single time. This could be a read error, since a much larger clone is one nucleotide away. The chain uses TRBV5-1 and TRBJ2-1, with 8 bases aligning to TRBD2. The ends lost 0 bases at V and 8 bases at J; junction bases unmatched: 19. CDR3 length equals 19 residues. Germline V gives CDR1 SGHRS, CDR2 YFSETQ. CDR3 DNA: TGCGCCAGCAGCTTGGGCAGGATGGCGACTAGCGCGGTATTGCATGAGCAGTTCTTC. The encoded protein is CASSLGRMATSAVLHEQFF.

CDR3 bases: TGCGCCAGCAGAAGGGTACTAGGGGAGGATACGCAGTATTTT. Translated, it gives CASRRVLGEDTQYF. The chain joins TRBV5-1 to TRBJ2-3; D is tentatively TRBD1 or TRBD2 (5 bases each). V was shortened by 5 bases and J by 6 bases, with 16 bases between the two germline ends. This CDR3 has 14 amino acids. The germline CDR1 and CDR2 sequences are SGHRS and YFSETQ.

This clonotype was seen many times. The V gene is TRBV12-3 or TRBV12-4, the J gene TRBJ1-1; D gene ambiguous. V dropped 2 bases and J dropped 5 bases, with 6 bases sitting between them. The CDR3 has 12 residues. This CDR3 is CASSLMRTEAFF. In nucleotides, the CDR3 is TGTGCCAGCAGTTTAATGAGGACTGAAGCTTTCTTT.

This clonotype was seen repeatedly, ten times or more. The V and J genes are TRBV20-1 and TRBJ2-7; D remains ambiguous. This CDR3 comprises 14 residues. The germline V gene has CDR1 DFQATT and CDR2 SNEGSKA (reference sequence). V lost 0 bases, J lost 0 bases, and 9 bases lay in between. The DNA of the CDR3 is TGCAGTGCTAGAGATCCGAGTACCTCCTACGAGCAGTACTTC. Its translation: CSARDPSTSYEQYF.

The chain uses TRBV2 and TRBJ2-6; the match to TRBD1 covers 7 bases. Per the germline V gene, CDR1 is SNHLY and CDR2 is FYNNEI. CDR3 length equals 15 residues. The V and J ends lost 6 bases and 0 bases, in that order; junction bases with no gene match: 2. The CDR3 sequence is CASRDRFSGANVLTF. In nucleotides, the CDR3 is TGTGCCAGCAGGGACAGGTTCTCTGGGGCCAACGTCCTGACTTTC.

This clonotype was seen only a few times. The V gene is TRBV7-8, the J gene TRBJ1-1; 8 nucleotides line up with TRBD1. In germline, CDR1 is SGHVS, CDR2 FQNEAQ. The V segment lost 4 bases and the J segment 0 bases; nucleotides outside the gene matches: 4. CDR3 length: 15 residues. The CDR3 region is CASSSNRGLNTEAFF. The DNA for the CDR3 is TGTGCCAGCAGCTCTAACAGGGGGTTGAACACTGAAGCTTTCTTT.

This clonotype was counted at least ten times. CDR3 protein: CASKFQGTYEQYF. CDR3 in DNA: TGTGCCAGCAAGTTCCAGGGGACCTACGAGCAGTACTTC. The genes are TRBV6-1 and TRBJ2-7, with a possible D match to TRBD1 (6 bases). In germline, CDR1 is MNHNS, CDR2 SASEGT. The CDR3 consists of 13 residues. V was clipped by 7 bases and J by 2 bases, with 12 bases between them.

The table lists this clonotype with a few counts. The rearrangement uses TRBV28 and TRBJ2-3; 7 bases line up with TRBD1. Trimming took 7 bases from V and 2 from J; bases not matched to a gene: 6. The CDR3 contains 14 residues. The germline CDR1 and CDR2 sequences are MDHEN and SYDVKM. This chain's CDR3 is CASISGQFTDTQYF. The CDR3 nucleotides read TGTGCCAGCATCTCGGGACAGTTCACAGATACGCAGTATTTT.

The chain has TRBV20-1 and TRBJ2-2; the D gene is possibly TRBD2 (6 bases). Germline CDR1 reads DFQATT; CDR2 reads SNEGSKA (reference sequence). V lost 3 bases to trimming and J lost 5 bases, with 13 bases between them. The CDR3 loop spans 14 amino acids. The CDR3: CSARLEGKTGELFF. The CDR3 DNA reads TGCAGTGCTAGGCTGGAGGGAAAAACCGGGGAGCTGTTTTTT.

The CDR3 coding sequence is TGTGCCAGCAGCCCGGACAGGGGAGCGGTGAACACTGAAGCTTTCTTT. Amino acids: CASSPDRGAVNTEAFF. This chain uses TRBV12-3 or TRBV12-4 with TRBJ1-1; 9 nucleotides align to TRBD1. Losses at the gene ends were 6 bases for V and 0 bases for J; bases not matched to a gene: 8. CDR3 length: 16 residues.

This clonotype was recorded at least ten times. CDR3 DNA sequence: TGTGCCAGCAGTCCCAGACTAGCGGGAGCAGATACGCAGTATTTT. It encodes CASSPRLAGADTQYF. V gene TRBV12-3 or TRBV12-4 combines with J gene TRBJ2-3; TRBD2 matches at 12 bases. The CDR3 has 15 amino acids. Unmatched junction bases numbered 4, after V lost 5 bases and J lost 4 bases.